This T cell receptor beta chain came from a study of CD8 T cells in Susac syndrome. Study-wide results and caveats: Clonal expansion was missing from Susac syndrome CD4+ T cell repertoires.

With random hexamers, about 0.45 to 1 ug RNA was reverse transcribed. Across 54 Vbeta and 13 Jbeta, TCR beta CDR3 was amplified with immunoSEQ multiplex PCR. One entry per CDR3 protein results from TCRdb running MiXCR on the immunoSEQ multiplex PCR reads. The sample lists under 200,000 distinct CDR3 sequences, roughly 90% occurring once. Negative magnetic isolation gave CD8+ and CD4+ cells; FACS enriched CD8+ TEMRA. This clonotype was seen a single time. Its antigen is not known. The clonotype comes from a human donor with Susac syndrome. The specimen sequenced was CD4+ T cells from PBMCs.

The CDR3 is CASRWTANYGYTF. CDR3 DNA: TGCGCCAGCAGGTGGACAGCTAACTATGGCTACACCTTC. This rearrangement joins TRBV5-1 to TRBJ1-2; perhaps TRBD1 as D (6 bases). From germline, CDR1 is SGHRS and CDR2 YFSETQ. V lost 5 bases and J 0 bases, leaving 8 bases between the germline ends. The CDR3 is made up of 13 amino acids.